This T cell receptor beta chain was obtained from a study of T cell clones after liver transplantation. Whole-study context: TCRbeta sequencing after a pre-transplant mixed lymphocyte reaction identified graft-donor-reactive clones, later tracked in post-transplant blood. Pre-transplant mixed lymphocyte reactions yielded third-party-reactive TCRbeta sequences as comparators for graft-donor-reactive sequences.

CDR3 length equals 17 residues. The germline CDR1 and CDR2 sequences are SGHAT and FQNNGV. V shed 4 bases, J shed 2 bases, and the junction held 10 bases outside the gene matches. Clones were sequenced by immunoSEQ multiplex PCR, and TCRdb holds only the in-frame ones, with some missing. The table lists fewer than 20,000 clones, over 70% of them singletons. Specimen: CD8+ T cells from blood, collected before liver transplant. The sequence was obtained from a human donor who received a liver transplant. V usage is TRBV11-2 and J usage is TRBJ2-3; 9 bases agree with TRBD2. The DNA of the CDR3 is TGTGCCAGCAGCTCGGCGGGACTAGCTATTTTCACAGATACGCAGTATTTT. The encoded protein is CASSSAGLAIFTDTQYF.